Following are 27 T cell receptor beta chains from one sample sequenced in a study of blood T cell repertoires in COVID-19. TCRdb's table, derived via immunoSEQ multiplex PCR, lists solely in-frame clones and lacks some. The sample has around 160,000 clones, nearly 80% seen once; the top ten hold about 15%. Sequenced input: peripheral blood. The origin of the receptors is a woman older than 75 with acute or convalescent COVID-19.

The rearrangement uses TRBV10-2 and TRBJ2-7; maybe TRBD1 (5 bases). Trimming removed 1 base at V and 3 bases at J, with 7 bases between. CDR1 and CDR2 (germline): WSHSY, SAAADI. The CDR3 is made up of 13 amino acids. The CDR3 DNA reads TGCGCCAGCAGTGAGTGGCAGGGCTACGAGCAGTACTTC. Protein: CASSEWQGYEQYF.

This clone was detected only a few times. The V call is TRBV3-1 (or the pseudogene TRBV3-2), the J call TRBJ2-7; 7 bases agree with TRBD2. The germline CDR1 and CDR2 sequences are LGHDT and YNNKEL (reference sequence). The length of the CDR3 is 17 residues. Germline trimming cut 0 bases from V and 2 bases from J; bases unmatched to any gene: 10. CDR3 amino acids: CASSQDPSGKAAYEQYF. The DNA of the CDR3 is TGTGCCAGCAGCCAAGATCCTAGCGGCAAAGCAGCCTACGAGCAGTACTTC.

V is TRBV12-3 or TRBV12-4 and J is TRBJ2-7; TRBD1 might be the D (5 bases). CDR3 length equals 12 residues. Trimming took 8 bases from V and 5 from J, leaving 13 bases between them. CDR3 nucleotides: TGTGCCAGCTCTCCGGGCAGGGACGAGCAGTACTTC. Translating gives CASSPGRDEQYF.

This chain connects TRBV6-5 to TRBJ1-1, with D possibly TRBD1 on 5 matching bases. There are 15 residues in the CDR3. Germline lookup yields CDR1 MNHEY and CDR2 SVGAGI. V gave up 5 bases and J gave up 4 bases, with 17 bases separating them. Here the CDR3 reads CASSRLKGLSTEAFF. DNA for the CDR3: TGTGCCAGCAGTAGACTTAAGGGGCTTAGCACTGAAGCTTTCTTT.

J is TRBJ1-5 and V is TRBV5-8; tentative D call: TRBD1 (6 bases). V lost 5 bases and J lost 4, with 16 bases in between. Per the germline V gene, CDR1 is SGHTS and CDR2 is YDEGEE. The CDR3 is 15 amino acids. The CDR3 nucleotides read TGTGCCAGCAGTTTCGACAGGTTTTTTAATCAGCCCCAGCATTTT. Translating gives CASSFDRFFNQPQHF.

This clone has a handful of counts. This rearrangement joins TRBV13 to TRBJ2-7; D is perhaps TRBD2 (7 bases). CDR3 length equals 13 residues. Deletions cut 5 bases from V and 6 bases from J, with 14 bases between. Germline CDR1 is PRHDT and CDR2 is FYEKMQ (reference sequence). The CDR3 loop reads CASSLGGQVEQYF. In DNA, the CDR3 is TGTGCCAGCAGCCTCGGGGGGCAGGTCGAGCAGTACTTC.

This chain joins TRBV11-2 and TRBJ1-2; 10 nucleotides align to TRBD1. Germline V gene lookup returns CDR1 SGHAT and CDR2 FQNNGV. The trim removed 4 bases at V and 4 bases at J, leaving 9 bases unmatched. This CDR3 has 16 amino acids. CDR3 region: CASSSWGQGKSYGYTF. As DNA, the CDR3 is TGTGCCAGCAGCTCCTGGGGACAGGGGAAATCCTATGGCTACACCTTC.

A single count supports this clone. This rearrangement joins TRBV19 to TRBJ1-1, with D tentatively TRBD1 (5 bases). There are 15 residues in the CDR3. Germline V CDR1 and CDR2: LNHDA, SQIVND (reference sequence). With 7 bases removed from V and 1 base from J, the gap between germline ends came to 16 bases. The CDR3 DNA reads TGTGCCAGTACTTCCGGGGGAGGGAAGAACACTGAAGCTTTCTTT. It specifies CASTSGGGKNTEAFF.

The V and J genes are TRBV7-6 and TRBJ2-5; unclear D gene. V was cut by 5 bases and J by 2 bases, with 6 bases left in between. Germline V gives CDR1 SGHVS, CDR2 FNYEAQ. This CDR3 comprises 12 residues. The CDR3 bases are TGTGCCAGCAGCCGTTTGCAAGAGACCCAGTACTTC. Its translation: CASSRLQETQYF.

The CDR3 DNA reads as TGCGCCAGCAGTGAGTCGCGGGCCCCCTACGAGCAGTACTTC. Translated: CASSESRAPYEQYF. V and J are TRBV10-1 and TRBJ2-7, with D possibly being TRBD2 (5 bases). V was shortened by 0 bases and J by 2 bases, with 8 bases between the two germline ends. CDR1 is WNHNN and CDR2 is SYGVQD in the germline V gene (reference sequence). The CDR3 is 14 amino acids.

The chain combines TRBV7-2 with TRBJ2-2, with D unclear. The germline gives CDR1 SGHTA, CDR2 FQGNSA. Trimming stripped 1 base from V and 1 base from J, with 7 bases between. The CDR3 length is 15 residues. CDR3 DNA sequence: TGTGCCAGCAGCTTAGGGTCTAAGAACACCGGGGAGCTGTTTTTT. Its protein product is CASSLGSKNTGELFF.

The chain couples TRBV7-2 to TRBJ2-2, with a possible D match to TRBD1 (5 bases). The V gene lost 5 bases and the J gene lost 0 bases, with 7 bases spanning the gap. Germline V gene data show CDR1 as SGHTA and CDR2 as FQGNSA. CDR3 length: 14 residues. The CDR3 region has the DNA TGTGCCAGCAGCGTGACAGCGAACACCGGGGAGCTGTTTTTT. Protein product: CASSVTANTGELFF.

The rearrangement joins TRBV2 to TRBJ2-1, with TRBD1 matching over 7 bases. Losses at the gene ends were 6 bases for V and 7 bases for J; bases not matched to a gene: 9. From germline, CDR1 is SNHLY and CDR2 FYNNEI. The CDR3 covers 14 residues. CDR3 sequence (DNA): TGTGCCAGCAGGGGGGACAGCGAGCTAAATGAGCAGTTCTTC. Amino acid sequence: CASRGDSELNEQFF.

The chain recombines TRBV1 with TRBJ1-6. TRBV1 is a pseudogene locus. The CDR3 has 14 amino acids. The CDR3 DNA sequence: TGCACCAGCAGCCAAGAGGTACGGTATTCACCCCTCCACTTT. Its protein is CTSSQEVRYSPLHF.

The chain combines TRBV7-8 with TRBJ2-1; D perhaps matches TRBD2 (6 bases). V was shortened by 0 bases and J by 5 bases, with 11 bases between the two germline ends. Germline V gene sequence: CDR1 SGHVS, CDR2 FQNEAQ. This CDR3 contains 15 residues. The CDR3 DNA is TGTGCCAGCAGCTTAGCCCTAGCGCCAGACAATGAGCAGTTCTTC. It yields the protein CASSLALAPDNEQFF.

The V gene is TRBV19, the J gene TRBJ2-3; 7 bases are shared with TRBD2. The germline CDR1 and CDR2 sequences are LNHDA and SQIVND (reference sequence). Trimming removed 3 bases from V and 3 bases from J; junction bases left unmatched: 6. The CDR3 covers 15 residues. The CDR3 DNA follows: TGTGCCAGTAGTATCGGAGCGGGGAGGACAGATACGCAGTATTTT. Protein sequence: CASSIGAGRTDTQYF.

The chain combines TRBV19 with TRBJ2-2, with a weak D call TRBD2 (5 bases). CDR1 and CDR2 from the germline V gene are LNHDA and SQIVND (reference sequence). Trimming pared 5 bases from V and 7 bases from J, leaving 11 bases between. CDR3 length: 13 amino acids. CDR3 protein: CASSPLSGGELFF. The CDR3 DNA reads TGTGCCAGTAGTCCCCTGAGCGGCGGGGAGCTGTTTTTT.

The chain combines TRBV7-9 with TRBJ2-5; 9 positions agree with TRBD2. V lost 1 base and J lost 4; bases outside the gene matches: 10. CDR1 SEHNR and CDR2 FQNEAQ come from the germline V gene (reference sequence). This CDR3 region has 17 residues. This CDR3 is CASSLGGRASVGETQYF. The CDR3 bases are TGTGCCAGCAGCTTAGGCGGGAGGGCCTCCGTGGGAGAGACCCAGTACTTC. Drawing the rest from reference TRBV7-9 and TRBJ2-5, the complete variable domain is DTGVSQNPRHKITKRGQNVTFRCDPISEHNRLYWYRQTLGQGPEFLTYFQNEAQLEKSRLLSDRFSAERPKGSFSTLEIQRTEQGDSAMYLCASSLGGRASVGETQYFGPGTRLLVL.

The chain carries TRBV27 and TRBJ2-5; D not certain. Trimming took off 4 bases at V and 4 bases at J, with 13 bases between the two ends. Germline assignment: CDR1 MNHEY and CDR2 SMNVEV (reference sequence). The CDR3 has 14 amino acids. CDR3 sequence reads: CASSSSLRGETQYF. The CDR3, as DNA: TGTGCCAGCAGTTCCTCCCTCCGAGGAGAGACCCAGTACTTC.

The V call is TRBV7-8, the J call TRBJ1-1; a weak D match, TRBD1 (6 bases). The CDR3 length is 14 residues. The germline V and J ends were trimmed by 5 bases and 1 base, with 11 bases remaining between them. CDR1 and CDR2 from the germline V gene are SGHVS and FQNEAQ. The chain's CDR3 is CASSRVQGNTEAFF. In DNA form, the CDR3 reads TGTGCCAGCAGCCGCGTACAGGGGAACACTGAAGCTTTCTTT.

V and J are TRBV12-5 and TRBJ2-7; no clear D. The ends were cut back, 5 bases at V and 0 bases at J, with 8 bases in the middle. CDR1 and CDR2 from the germline V gene are LGHNT and FRNRAP. CDR3 length: 13 amino acids. As DNA, the CDR3 is TGTGCTAGTGGTGGGCAAAGCTCCTACGAGCAGTACTTC. Its protein product is CASGGQSSYEQYF. Looking up the rest from reference TRBV12-5 and TRBJ2-7 gives the full variable domain: DARVTQTPRHKVTEMGQEVTMRCQPILGHNTVFWYRQTMMQGLELLAYFRNRAPLDDSGMPKDRFSAEMPDATLATLKIQPSEPRDSAVYFCASGGQSSYEQYFGPGTRLTVT.

This chain links TRBV4-1 with TRBJ1-2; possible D gene TRBD1, 6 bases. The V and J ends lost 0 bases and 5 bases respectively, with 13 bases between them. CDR3 length equals 15 residues. From germline, CDR1 is MGHRA and CDR2 YSYEKL. In DNA form, the CDR3 reads TGCGCCAGCAGCCAAGACAGGGGCCTTGGGTATGGCTACACCTTC. Protein sequence: CASSQDRGLGYGYTF.

V is TRBV19 and J is TRBJ2-4, with D possibly TRBD1 on 5 matching bases. In germline, CDR1 is LNHDA, CDR2 SQIVND (reference sequence). The length of the CDR3 is 13 residues. V lost 5 bases, J lost 7 bases, and 12 bases lay in between. CDR3 protein: CASSSLRDNIQYF. DNA for the CDR3: TGTGCCAGTAGTTCCCTCAGGGATAACATTCAGTACTTC.

The sample holds a few counts of this clone. The V gene is TRBV15, the J gene TRBJ1-1; 7 nucleotides match TRBD1. Losses at the gene ends were 1 base for V and 6 bases for J; bases not matched to a gene: 8. CDR3 length: 15 amino acids. Germline CDR1 reads LNHNV; CDR2 reads YYDKDF (reference sequence). The CDR3 here is CATSRALNRGSEAFF. The CDR3, as DNA: TGTGCCACCAGCAGAGCATTGAACAGGGGCTCTGAAGCTTTCTTT.

The rearrangement uses TRBV4-1 and TRBJ1-6, with a possible D match to TRBD1 (5 bases). V was pared by 1 base and J by 6 bases, with 13 bases between. The CDR3 has 16 amino acids. The germline CDR1 and CDR2 sequences are MGHRA and YSYEKL. The CDR3 is CASSQGFGASNSPLHF. The CDR3 nucleotides read TGCGCCAGCAGCCAAGGTTTTGGGGCGAGTAATTCACCCCTCCACTTT.

V and J are TRBV3-1 (or the pseudogene TRBV3-2) and TRBJ2-7; TRBD1 matches at 10 bases. In germline, CDR1 is LGHDT, CDR2 YNNKEL (reference sequence). With V trimmed by 4 bases and J by 8 bases, 5 bases remained unmatched. The CDR3 has 13 residues. The CDR3 coding sequence is TGTGCCAGCAGCCTCCGGGACAGGGGAAAGCAGTACTTC. Amino acids: CASSLRDRGKQYF.

This clone was found once. The chain links TRBV3-1 (or the pseudogene TRBV3-2) to TRBJ1-1; D gene uncertain. Germline V gene data show CDR1 as LGHDT and CDR2 as YNNKEL (reference sequence). CDR3 size: 16 residues. V was shortened by 3 bases and J by 4 bases, with 18 bases between the two germline ends. The CDR3 region is CASSQGPIATGTEAFF. CDR3 sequence (DNA): TGTGCCAGCAGCCAGGGCCCCATCGCGACCGGCACTGAAGCTTTCTTT.